The 6 T cell receptor beta chains below all came from one sample that was sequenced in a study of human T cells and chemical hapten exposure. Indicated time point: pre-sensitization, week 0. Regarding treatment: therapeutic diphenylcyclopropenone sensitization with weekly scalp DPC. TCRdb fed the RACE reads into MiXCR, producing one record per CDR3 protein. This sample carries about 85,000 distinct CDR3 sequences, 8.5% to 9% of them seen once, and the ten largest clones take just over 2.5%. The specimen was whole blood, collected in connection with sensitization to the hapten diphenylcyclopropenone (DPC). The receptors were gathered from a man in his forties with alopecia areata. Some clones in this sample may be carry-over from other donors' samples.

This clonotype is labeled large. The chain has TRBV14 and TRBJ1-1; D unclear. The V gene lost 1 base and the J gene lost 4 bases, with 10 bases spanning the gap. The CDR3 length is 14 residues. Looked up from germline, CDR1 is SGHDN and CDR2 is FVKESK. The CDR3 DNA reads as TGTGCCAGCAGCCAAGGACCCCCGGGCACTGAAGCTTTCTTT. Its protein product is CASSQGPPGTEAFF.

The table lists this clonotype with many counts. This sequence joins TRBV7-9 and TRBJ2-1, with D possibly matching TRBD2 (5 bases). This CDR3 spans 13 amino acids. The V gene lost 7 bases and the J gene lost 4 bases, with 11 bases spanning the gap. Germline lookup yields CDR1 SEHNR and CDR2 FQNEAQ (reference sequence). In DNA, the CDR3 is TGTGCCAGCAAGCAGGAGGATTACAATGAGCAGTTCTTC. Its translation: CASKQEDYNEQFF.

This clonotype has only a few counts. This rearrangement joins TRBV20-1 to TRBJ1-5; 10 bases map to TRBD1. The germline CDR1 and CDR2 sequences are DFQATT and SNEGSKA (reference sequence). This CDR3 comprises 15 residues. The J segment lost 5 bases and the V segment lost 2 bases, leaving 6 bases of the junction unmatched. The DNA for the CDR3 is TGCAGTGCTAGACCGGACAGGGGGGGGTATCAGCCCCAGCATTTT. It translates to CSARPDRGGYQPQHF.

The V gene is TRBV24-1, the J gene TRBJ2-1, with no clear D. The V end lost 2 bases, the J end lost 8 bases, and 15 bases lay between the germline ends. Germline CDR1 is KGHDR and CDR2 is SFDVKD. The length of the CDR3 is 15 residues. The CDR3 loop reads CATSDSWSSGYEQFF. CDR3 nucleotides: TGTGCCACCAGTGATTCATGGTCCAGTGGTTATGAGCAGTTCTTC.

Many counts were recorded for this clonotype. This sequence joins TRBV5-1 and TRBJ2-1; maybe TRBD2 (6 bases). Trimming removed 4 bases at V and 4 bases at J, with 9 bases between. Germline V gene data show CDR1 as SGHRS and CDR2 as YFSETQ. This CDR3 has 13 amino acids. DNA of the CDR3: TGCGCCAGCAGCCCTCGGGGGTACAATGAGCAGTTCTTC. This codes for CASSPRGYNEQFF.

CDR3 region: CAWSVRLGLAIRETQYF. The CDR3 nucleotides read TGTGCCTGGAGTGTACGTTTGGGACTAGCGATTCGAGAGACCCAGTACTTC. The genes are TRBV30 and TRBJ2-5; TRBD2 aligns across 10 bases. V lost 0 bases, J lost 4 bases, and 11 bases stayed unmatched. Germline CDR1 and CDR2: GTSNPN and SVGIG (reference sequence). The CDR3 sequence is 17 residues long.